These 10 T cell receptor beta chains were all obtained from the same sample, sequenced in a study of STAT5B mutations in CD4+ large granular lymphocyte leukemia. Assay: immunoSEQ multiplex PCR; the TCRdb copy retains only in-frame clones and omits some. This sample carries around 30,000 clones, roughly 70% of them seen once, and the ten largest clones take 1% to 1.2%. Sequences were obtained from CD4+ T cells from blood buffy coats. Receptor source: a human donor in good health.

This sequence joins TRBV28 and TRBJ2-1; the match to TRBD2 covers 7 bases. The J segment lost 3 bases and the V segment lost 5 bases, leaving 1 base of the junction unmatched. There are 13 residues in the CDR3. Looked up from germline, CDR1 is MDHEN and CDR2 is SYDVKM. The CDR3 reads CASSRTSYNEQFF. CDR3 sequence (DNA): TGTGCCAGCAGTCGGACTAGCTACAATGAGCAGTTCTTC.

V gene TRBV11-3 combines with J gene TRBJ2-1, with TRBD2 identical over 7 bases. CDR1 is SGHNT and CDR2 is YENEEA in the germline V gene. This CDR3 is 17 amino acids long. The junction had 8 bases not matched to a gene; V was cut back by 1 base and J by 2 bases. The CDR3 DNA reads TGTGCCAGCAGCTTAGGACTACGGCTAGCGGCCTACAATGAGCAGTTCTTC. Translated, it gives CASSLGLRLAAYNEQFF.

V usage is TRBV5-4 and J usage is TRBJ1-2; D is possibly TRBD1 (6 bases). The germline V and J ends were trimmed by 1 base and 4 bases, with 11 bases remaining between them. CDR1 is SGHNT and CDR2 is YYREEE in the germline V gene (reference sequence). The CDR3 contains 14 residues. The CDR3 DNA follows: TGTGCCAGCAGCTTGAACAGGGAAAGCTATGGCTACACCTTC. Amino acid sequence: CASSLNRESYGYTF.

CDR3 loop: CASSEAGGRGYEQYF. CDR3 in DNA: TGTGCCAGCAGTGAAGCAGGCGGGAGGGGTTACGAGCAGTACTTC. The J gene is TRBJ2-7, the V gene TRBV2; 9 bases are shared with TRBD2. Germline CDR1 and CDR2: SNHLY and FYNNEI. V gave up 0 bases and J gave up 4 bases; unmatched junction bases: 4. CDR3 size: 15 residues.

This sequence joins TRBV19 and TRBJ2-2, with TRBD1 matching over 8 bases. Looked up from germline, CDR1 is LNHDA and CDR2 is SQIVND (reference sequence). Unmatched junction bases numbered 8, after V lost 1 base and J lost 7 bases. The CDR3 is 16 residues long. In DNA, the CDR3 is TGTGCCAGTAGTATAGCCCCCATCAGGGGGCACGGGGAGCTGTTTTTT. It is translated as CASSIAPIRGHGELFF. Filled out from reference TRBV19 and TRBJ2-2, the complete variable domain reads DGGITQSPKYLFRKEGQNVTLSCEQNLNHDAMYWYRQDPGQGLRLIYYSQIVNDFQKGDIAEGYSVSREKKESFPLTVTSAQKNPTAFYLCASSIAPIRGHGELFFGEGSRLTVL.

The chain carries TRBV7-9 and TRBJ2-2, with TRBD1 matching over 8 bases. Germline V lookup: CDR1 SEHNR, CDR2 FQNEAQ (reference sequence). V lost 6 bases to trimming and J lost 4 bases; unmatched junction nucleotides: 4. The CDR3 totals 14 residues. Here the CDR3 reads CASSLDRATGELFF. The CDR3, as DNA: TGTGCCAGCAGTCTGGACAGGGCCACCGGGGAGCTGTTTTTT.

This sequence joins TRBV5-4 and TRBJ2-2, with 14 bases that match TRBD2. Trimming at V came to 4 bases and at J to 5 bases, leaving 7 bases not matched to a gene. CDR3 length: 17 residues. Germline CDR1 is SGHNT and CDR2 is YYREEE (reference sequence). CDR3 nucleotides: TGTGCCAGCAGCCAGGGACTAGCGGGAGTTGTAACCGGGGAGCTGTTTTTT. It specifies CASSQGLAGVVTGELFF.

The rearrangement joins TRBV19 to TRBJ1-5; 7 bases are a match to TRBD1. The CDR3 runs 14 residues. The J segment lost 1 base and the V segment lost 4 bases, leaving 1 base of the junction unmatched. CDR1 is LNHDA and CDR2 is SQIVND in the germline V gene (reference sequence). The CDR3 nucleotides are TGTGCCAGTAGTAGGACAGGCAGCAATCAGCCCCAGCATTTT. Translation: CASSRTGSNQPQHF.

The chain carries TRBV28 and TRBJ2-3; D not certain. Germline CDR1 reads MDHEN; CDR2 reads SYDVKM. This CDR3 region has 11 residues. V was cut by 4 bases and J by 4 bases, with 3 bases left in between. The CDR3 DNA reads as TGTGCCAGCAGTTCACCAGATACGCAGTATTTT. Its protein product is CASSSPDTQYF.

The CDR3 here is CASKRDLRTEAFF. The CDR3 DNA reads TGTGCCAGCAAACGGGACCTAAGGACTGAAGCTTTCTTT. This sequence joins TRBV6-1 and TRBJ1-1, with D possibly being TRBD1 (5 bases). V was shortened by 7 bases and J by 5 bases, with 14 bases between the two germline ends. CDR3 size: 13 residues. CDR1 MNHNS and CDR2 SASEGT come from the germline V gene.